The 13 T cell receptor beta chains in this list originate from one sample, sequenced in a study of blood T cell repertoires in COVID-19. The data were produced by immunoSEQ multiplex PCR, yet TCRdb's version contains in-frame clones alone and is incomplete. This table holds about 100,000 clones, roughly 92% found once. The sequenced sample consisted of peripheral blood. The receptors originated from a man between 60 and 70 years old with acute or convalescent COVID-19.

The chain couples TRBV19 to TRBJ2-3, with 9 bases aligning to TRBD2. The CDR3 extends over 14 amino acids. Germline-derived CDR1 and CDR2 are LNHDA and SQIVND (reference sequence). Trimming at V came to 6 bases and at J to 2 bases, leaving 3 bases not matched to a gene. The CDR3 sequence is CASRREGNTDTQYF. CDR3 nucleotide sequence: TGTGCCAGTAGGCGGGAGGGAAACACAGATACGCAGTATTTT.

CDR3 nucleotide sequence: TGTGCCAGCAGCCCGACAGGGTGGGACGAGCAGTACTTC. Its translation is CASSPTGWDEQYF. The rearrangement uses TRBV6-5 and TRBJ2-7; 7 bases match TRBD1. This CDR3 spans 13 amino acids. V shed 6 bases, J shed 5 bases, and the junction held 7 bases outside the gene matches. The germline gives CDR1 MNHEY, CDR2 SVGAGI.

The V gene is TRBV28, the J gene TRBJ2-7; D is perhaps TRBD1 (6 bases). Trimming shortened V by 5 bases and J by 6 bases, and 11 bases separated the two germline ends. Germline assignment: CDR1 MDHEN and CDR2 SYDVKM. The CDR3 is made up of 12 amino acids. The CDR3 protein is CASSRTGREQYV. Here the CDR3 DNA reads TGTGCCAGCAGTCGTACAGGGCGCGAGCAGTACGTC.

The chain employs TRBV2 and TRBJ2-5; maybe TRBD2 (5 bases). Trimming left V 2 bases short and J 0 bases short, with 7 bases between. The CDR3 runs 14 residues. Germline V lookup: CDR1 SNHLY, CDR2 FYNNEI. CDR3: CASSESGYQETQYF. DNA for the CDR3: TGTGCCAGCAGTGAATCGGGGTACCAAGAGACCCAGTACTTC.

The J gene is TRBJ2-7, the V gene TRBV23-1; 7 bases align to TRBD2. TRBV23-1 is given ORF status, its function remaining uncertain. Losses at the gene ends were 2 bases for V and 3 bases for J; bases not matched to a gene: 4. The CDR3 contains 14 residues. CDR3 nucleotide sequence: TGCGCCAGCAGTCAAGGTAGCGGGCGCTACGAGCAGTACGTC. Its protein product is CASSQGSGRYEQYV.

V usage is TRBV7-3 and J usage is TRBJ2-1; no clear D. Germline CDR1 SGHTA, CDR2 FQGTGA. The CDR3 is 13 residues long. V lost 6 bases and J 6 bases, leaving 12 bases between the germline ends. CDR3 residues: CASSETMGNEQFF. The CDR3 DNA sequence: TGTGCCAGCAGTGAAACTATGGGCAATGAGCAGTTCTTC.

The chain combines TRBV27 with TRBJ2-1; TRBD1 agrees at 10 bases. CDR3 length: 16 residues. V was clipped by 2 bases and J by 7 bases; unmatched bases: 8. Germline values: CDR1 MNHEY, CDR2 SMNVEV (reference sequence). The CDR3 here is CASSLKSTGGVNEQFF. The CDR3, as DNA: TGTGCCAGCAGTTTAAAGTCGACAGGGGGCGTGAATGAGCAGTTCTTC.

The J gene is TRBJ2-2, the V gene TRBV5-1, with D possibly matching TRBD1 (5 bases). Germline loops: CDR1 SGHRS, CDR2 YFSETQ. The CDR3 extends over 15 amino acids. Deletions cut 0 bases from V and 0 bases from J, with 6 bases between. The CDR3 DNA reads TGCGCCAGCAGCTTGGAAGGGGCGAACACCGGGGAGCTGTTTTTT. Translation: CASSLEGANTGELFF.

J is TRBJ1-3 and V is TRBV6-2 or TRBV6-3; TRBD1 aligns across 8 bases. After removal of 3 bases from V and 0 bases from J, the junction contained 7 bases not matched to a gene. Germline CDR1 is MNHEY and CDR2 is SVGEGT. The CDR3 consists of 17 residues. CDR3 DNA sequence: TGTGCCAGCAGTTATAGGACAGGGCACGGCTCTGGAAACACCATATATTTT. Amino acid sequence: CASSYRTGHGSGNTIYF.

V is TRBV6-1 and J is TRBJ2-3, with TRBD2 as a possible D gene (5 bases). CDR1 is MNHNS, CDR2 SASEGT, per germline. There are 16 residues in the CDR3. The germline V and J ends were trimmed by 0 bases and 2 bases, with 12 bases remaining between them. The CDR3 sequence is CASSEATTDPTDTQYF. In nucleotides, the CDR3 is TGTGCCAGCAGTGAAGCGACTACTGACCCCACAGATACGCAGTATTTT.

V gene TRBV27 combines with J gene TRBJ1-5; 9 bases are shared with TRBD1. With V trimmed by 5 bases and J by 4 bases, 9 bases remained unmatched. The CDR3 totals 16 residues. The V gene's germline CDR1 is MNHEY and CDR2 SMNVEV (reference sequence). CDR3 amino acids: CASSKNPGTGNQPQHF. The DNA of the CDR3 is TGTGCCAGCAGTAAAAACCCCGGGACAGGGAATCAGCCCCAGCATTTT.

The chain has TRBV29-1 and TRBJ1-3; 8 bases match TRBD1. This CDR3 is built from 14 residues. The V gene's germline CDR1 is SQVTM and CDR2 ANQGSEA. V shed 5 bases and J 2 bases; nucleotides not matched to a gene: 5. CDR3 in amino acids: CSVSQGAAGNTIYF. DNA for the CDR3: TGCAGCGTTTCTCAGGGGGCGGCTGGAAACACCATATATTTT.

This chain links TRBV5-1 with TRBJ2-1; 7 nucleotides match TRBD1. This CDR3 has 16 residues. Germline V gene data show CDR1 as SGHRS and CDR2 as YFSETQ. The junction had 8 bases not matched to a gene; V was cut back by 5 bases and J by 0 bases. CDR3 sequence (DNA): TGCGCCAGCAGGCCCAAACAGGGGAGCTCCTACAATGAGCAGTTCTTC. It is translated as CASRPKQGSSYNEQFF. Full variable domain (missing parts from reference TRBV5-1 and TRBJ2-1): KAGVTQTPRYLIKTRGQQVTLSCSPISGHRSVSWYQQTPGQGLQFLFEYFSETQRNKGNFPGRFSGRQFSNSRSEMNVSTLELGDSALYLCASRPKQGSSYNEQFFGPGTRLTVL.